A single sample gave rise to the 25 T cell receptor beta chains below, sequenced in a study of tumor-infiltrating lymphocytes in localized non-small cell lung cancer. Sequencing used immunoSEQ multiplex PCR; TCRdb keeps in-frame clones, though not all of them. The data hold some 14,000 clones, with about 74% observed a single time. The material sequenced was lung tumor tissue. All receptors come from a human donor with non-small cell lung cancer.

This chain links TRBV7-9 with TRBJ1-2, with TRBD1 matching over 11 bases. This CDR3 has 14 residues. Germline lookup yields CDR1 SEHNR and CDR2 FQNEAQ (reference sequence). Germline trimming cut 5 bases from V and 4 bases from J; bases unmatched to any gene: 3. In DNA form, the CDR3 reads TGTGCCAGCAGCCCGGGACAGGGGGTCTATGGCTACACCTTC. Amino acid sequence: CASSPGQGVYGYTF.

The chain links TRBV18 to TRBJ1-5; 9 bases match TRBD1. This CDR3 is 13 amino acids long. With V trimmed by 3 bases and J by 7 bases, 1 base remained unmatched. Germline CDR1 KGHSH, CDR2 LQKENI. CDR3 sequence reads: CASSPDRGQPQHF. CDR3 bases: TGTGCCAGCTCACCGGACAGGGGACAGCCCCAGCATTTT. Full variable domain (rest looked up from reference TRBV18 and TRBJ1-5): NAGVMQNPRHLVRRRGQEARLRCSPMKGHSHVYWYRQLPEEGLKFMVYLQKENIIDESGMPKERFSAEFPKEGPSILRIQQVVRGDSAAYFCASSPDRGQPQHFGDGTRLSIL.

The chain couples TRBV7-2 to TRBJ2-1; TRBD1 matches 8 bases. Trimming took 3 bases from V and 5 from J; bases not matched to a gene: 3. Germline lookup yields CDR1 SGHTA and CDR2 FQGNSA. The CDR3 has 14 amino acids. The CDR3 bases are TGTGCCAGCAGCTTGAGACAGGGGAACAATGAGCAGTTCTTC. Its translation: CASSLRQGNNEQFF.

The chain has TRBV11-2 and TRBJ2-1; TRBD2 aligns across 8 bases. Germline V gene sequence: CDR1 SGHAT, CDR2 FQNNGV. The CDR3 contains 15 residues. The ends lost 4 bases at V and 2 bases at J; junction bases unmatched: 4. CDR3 loop: CASSSGGGTYNEQFF. The CDR3 coding sequence is TGTGCCAGCAGCTCGGGCGGGGGGACCTACAATGAGCAGTTCTTC.

This clone was seen a few times. This chain connects TRBV27 to TRBJ2-1; weak D call: TRBD2 (6 bases). Trimming pared 6 bases from V and 7 bases from J, leaving 22 bases between. The length of the CDR3 is 16 residues. CDR1 and CDR2 from the germline V gene are MNHEY and SMNVEV (reference sequence). The CDR3 DNA reads TGTGCCAGCAGCCCCACCCGGGACTCCAGTTGGAATGAGCAGTTCTTC. Amino acids: CASSPTRDSSWNEQFF.

The V and J genes are TRBV5-1 and TRBJ2-3, with 7 bases matching TRBD1. The CDR3 is made up of 16 amino acids. Trimming cost V 0 bases and J 6 bases; bases outside gene matches: 10. Germline loops: CDR1 SGHRS, CDR2 YFSETQ. The CDR3 spells CASSLGQGAVRDTQYF. DNA for the CDR3: TGCGCCAGCAGCTTGGGACAGGGAGCGGTCAGGGATACGCAGTATTTT.

The chain recombines TRBV18 with TRBJ2-5, with 7 nucleotides matching TRBD1. The CDR3 is made up of 15 amino acids. The V gene end was trimmed by 2 bases and the J gene end by 1 base; junction bases not matched to a gene: 4. CDR1 is KGHSH, CDR2 LQKENI, per germline. The DNA of the CDR3 is TGTGCCAGCTCACCAGTGACAGGGTTCCAAGAGACCCAGTACTTC. It yields the protein CASSPVTGFQETQYF.

V and J are TRBV29-1 and TRBJ1-4; TRBD1 is a possible D gene (6 bases). The CDR3 spans 15 residues. V lost 5 bases and J lost 4, with 17 bases in between. Looked up from germline, CDR1 is SQVTM and CDR2 is ANQGSEA. CDR3 sequence: CSVLGGQQDNEKLFF. For the CDR3, the DNA is TGCAGCGTTCTGGGGGGGCAGCAAGATAATGAAAAACTGTTTTTT. The full variable domain, with the rest looked up from reference TRBV29-1 and TRBJ1-4, is SAVISQKPSRDICQRGTSLTIQCQVDSQVTMMFWYRQQPGQSLTLIATANQGSEATYESGFVIDKFPISRPNLTFSTLTVSNMSPEDSSIYLCSVLGGQQDNEKLFFGSGTQLSVL.

The chain uses TRBV19 and TRBJ1-1, with 10 bases aligning to TRBD1. This CDR3 is built from 18 residues. The J segment lost 1 base and the V segment lost 3 bases, leaving 11 bases of the junction unmatched. Germline assignment: CDR1 LNHDA and CDR2 SQIVND (reference sequence). The CDR3 region is CASSIPPDRGRKNTEAFF. The DNA for the CDR3 is TGTGCCAGTAGTATCCCCCCAGACAGGGGGCGAAAGAACACTGAAGCTTTCTTT.

This chain uses TRBV5-4 with TRBJ1-2; 7 bases are shared with TRBD1. Germline CDR1 is SGHNT and CDR2 is YYREEE (reference sequence). The J segment lost 1 base and the V segment lost 1 base, leaving 4 bases of the junction unmatched. The CDR3 runs 15 residues. In DNA, the CDR3 is TGTGCCAGCAGCTTGCCGACAGGGAATAACTATGGCTACACCTTC. Protein: CASSLPTGNNYGYTF.

The CDR3 sequence: CAISAGRGGNTEAFF. The DNA for the CDR3 is TGTGCCATCAGTGCGGGCAGGGGAGGGAACACTGAAGCTTTCTTT. The chain employs TRBV10-3 and TRBJ1-1; D perhaps matches TRBD1 (6 bases). Germline CDR1 and CDR2: ENHRY and SYGVKD. The CDR3 runs 15 residues. Trimming removed 4 bases at V and 1 base at J, with 13 bases between.

V gene TRBV27 combines with J gene TRBJ1-1; tentative D call: TRBD1 (5 bases). Per the germline V gene, CDR1 is MNHEY and CDR2 is SMNVEV (reference sequence). The V end was cut by 6 bases, the J end by 1 base, with 9 bases between. The CDR3 totals 13 residues. CDR3 nucleotides: TGTGCCAGCAGGACCGGGACGAACACTGAAGCTTTCTTT. It yields the protein CASRTGTNTEAFF.

This chain connects TRBV7-8 to TRBJ2-2, with D possibly being TRBD2 (5 bases). Germline V gives CDR1 SGHVS, CDR2 FQNEAQ. This CDR3 is 16 amino acids long. V lost 6 bases and J 4 bases, leaving 18 bases between the germline ends. The CDR3 loop is CASRPLPGMSTGELFF. DNA of the CDR3: TGTGCCAGCAGGCCCTTGCCGGGGATGAGCACCGGGGAGCTGTTTTTT.

The rearrangement uses TRBV4-3 and TRBJ1-5; D unresolved. The V gene lost 4 bases and the J gene lost 7 bases, with 17 bases spanning the gap. Germline V gene lookup returns CDR1 LGHNA and CDR2 YSLEER. CDR3 length: 15 amino acids. Here the CDR3 DNA reads TGCGCCAGCAGCCCAGAACAAGGGATCCTGCAGCCCCAGCATTTT. Protein: CASSPEQGILQPQHF.

This chain links TRBV18 with TRBJ2-2, with D unresolved. From germline, CDR1 is KGHSH and CDR2 LQKENI. V lost 2 bases to trimming and J lost 9 bases, with 4 bases between them. The CDR3 is 11 amino acids. CDR3: CASSPERELFF. The CDR3 nucleotides are TGTGCCAGCTCACCAGAAAGGGAGCTGTTTTTT.

The chain is built from TRBV11-2 and TRBJ2-2; 8 positions agree with TRBD2. Germline V CDR1 and CDR2: SGHAT, FQNNGV. Losses at the gene ends were 4 bases for V and 4 bases for J; bases not matched to a gene: 5. The CDR3 sequence is 15 residues long. The CDR3 DNA sequence: TGTGCCAGCAGCTGGTTTGCGGGGGGCACCGGGGAGCTGTTTTTT. Protein product: CASSWFAGGTGELFF.

This clone turned up a few times. The chain combines TRBV28 with TRBJ1-6; a weak D match, TRBD1 (6 bases). Germline V lookup: CDR1 MDHEN, CDR2 SYDVKM. With 6 bases removed from V and 8 bases from J, the gap between germline ends came to 14 bases. The CDR3 is 14 amino acids. CDR3 in amino acids: CASRLPGGDSPLHF. The CDR3 DNA reads TGTGCCAGCAGGTTGCCCGGGGGCGATTCACCCCTCCACTTT. The variable domain in full, with the rest retrieved from reference TRBV28 and TRBJ1-6, is DVKVTQSSRYLVKRTGEKVFLECVQDMDHENMFWYRQDPGLGLRLIYFSYDVKMKEKGDIPEGYSVSREKKERFSLILESASTNQTSMYLCASRLPGGDSPLHFGNGTRLTVT.

There are a few counts of this clone. V and J are TRBV19 and TRBJ2-3; possible D gene TRBD2, 6 bases. The ends were cut back, 1 base at V and 1 base at J, with 6 bases in the middle. The CDR3 loop spans 14 amino acids. The germline gives CDR1 LNHDA, CDR2 SQIVND (reference sequence). The CDR3 DNA sequence: TGTGCCAGTAGTATAGCGGGAGGCACAGATACGCAGTATTTT. Its protein is CASSIAGGTDTQYF.

V usage is TRBV6-1 and J usage is TRBJ1-4; 9 positions match TRBD1. Looked up from germline, CDR1 is MNHNS and CDR2 is SASEGT. The CDR3 loop spans 14 amino acids. V shed 4 bases and J 7 bases; nucleotides not matched to a gene: 4. CDR3: CASSAGTGPEKLFF. The CDR3 DNA is TGTGCCAGCAGTGCCGGGACAGGGCCTGAAAAACTGTTTTTT.

V is TRBV7-2 and J is TRBJ2-3; TRBD2 is a possible D gene (6 bases). This CDR3 comprises 16 residues. The germline CDR1 and CDR2 sequences are SGHTA and FQGNSA. V was pared by 3 bases and J by 2 bases, with 15 bases between. The CDR3 loop is CASSLRDAGTTDTQYF. The CDR3 DNA sequence: TGTGCCAGCAGCTTGCGGGACGCCGGGACCACAGATACGCAGTATTTT. The whole variable domain, filled in from reference TRBV7-2 and TRBJ2-3, reads GAGVSQSPSNKVTEKGKDVELRCDPISGHTALYWYRQSLGQGLEFLIYFQGNSAPDKSGLPSDRFSAERTGGSVSTLTIQRTQQEDSAVYLCASSLRDAGTTDTQYFGPGTRLTVL.

The chain couples TRBV14 to TRBJ1-1; no clear D. The CDR3 consists of 13 residues. V lost 7 bases to trimming and J lost 6 bases, with 15 bases between them. CDR1 and CDR2 (germline): SGHDN, FVKESK. In nucleotides, the CDR3 is TGTGCCAGCAATCCCTTTTTGGCCGCTGAAGCTTTCTTT. It specifies CASNPFLAAEAFF.

The chain recombines TRBV7-3 with TRBJ2-1; no clear D gene. Germline V lookup: CDR1 SGHTA, CDR2 FQGTGA. Trimming removed 0 bases from V and 0 bases from J, with 9 bases in between. The CDR3 covers 16 residues. CDR3 DNA: TGTGCCAGCAGCTTAACGAATCCTAGCTCCTACAATGAGCAGTTCTTC. Amino acid sequence: CASSLTNPSSYNEQFF.

The V gene is TRBV11-1, the J gene TRBJ2-7; maybe TRBD1 (6 bases). From germline, CDR1 is SGHAT and CDR2 FQDESV (reference sequence). This CDR3 has 12 residues. Trimming pared 2 bases from V and 6 bases from J, leaving 8 bases between. The CDR3 sequence is CASSLQGSEQYF. Here the CDR3 DNA reads TGTGCCAGCAGCTTACAGGGGTCCGAGCAGTACTTC.

The V and J genes are TRBV5-1 and TRBJ2-5; 9 bases align to TRBD2. J gave up 3 bases and V 5 bases, and 11 bases lay outside the gene matches. The CDR3 consists of 16 residues. Germline V CDR1 and CDR2: SGHRS, YFSETQ. The CDR3 spells CASRGGSGSLEETQYF. CDR3 DNA sequence: TGCGCCAGCAGAGGAGGTAGCGGGAGCCTAGAAGAGACCCAGTACTTC.

This clone came up a few times. The rearrangement joins TRBV28 to TRBJ2-3; D uncertain. The V and J ends lost 2 bases and 2 bases respectively, with 8 bases between them. CDR1 MDHEN and CDR2 SYDVKM come from the germline V gene. The length of the CDR3 is 14 residues. The CDR3 sequence is CASSLGWNTDTQYF. The CDR3 nucleotides are TGTGCCAGCAGTTTAGGGTGGAACACAGATACGCAGTATTTT.